This TCR beta chain was retrieved from a study of blood T cells in healthy people across ages (dated by TCRdb to 2013 to 2016). Study-wide context: In model experiments, roughly one uniquely barcoded TCR beta cDNA molecule per two T cells was captured by template switching. The study analyzed two additional independent replicas of 1 million unique cDNA reads from the same blood draw for two donors, one aged 18 to 30 and one aged 80 or older. To avoid experimental bias, donors of different ages were distributed randomly across sequencing lanes. The donors were divided into four age groups: young (average around 17 years), middle-aged (over 35), aged (approximately 64) and long-lived (about 80). To track age-related changes in TCR beta repertoire diversity, the study relied on deep sequencing normalized with unique cDNA molecular identifiers.

Results the study describes overall, beyond this receptor: Compared with the aged group, more naive CD4+ T cells, fewer expanded clones and increased TCR diversity were shown by the long-lived group, suggesting age selection. Donor CMV infection status was unknown, potentially confounding age-related changes in expanded clonotypes. As age increased, observed TCR beta diversity per million T cells dropped in a roughly linear way, and a significant reduction was already evident by age 40. Conclusive comparison of naive and antigen-experienced compartments was prevented by the profiling of bulk unsorted PBMCs. The percentage of naive T cells measured by flow cytometry correlated strongly with observed TCR beta diversity. Estimates of total diversity based on one million sequenced T cells were considered lower bounds and underestimates.

The germline V gene (reference sequence) yields SEHNR for CDR1 and FQNEAQ for CDR2. The junction carries 22 bases between V and J, which are trimmed by 7 bases and 0 bases respectively. The CDR3 runs 17 residues from the cysteine to the phenylalanine. Only the CDR3 portion is preserved as DNA: 51 bases, with reading frame beginning at the first base. The donors were 40 or so Caucasian individuals from Russia, aged roughly 6 to 100 years, who were systemically healthy. Each donor gave 8 to 10 milliliters of peripheral blood, drawn into EDTA-treated Vacutainer tubes. Ficoll-Paque density-gradient centrifugation was used to isolate PBMCs, with at least 6.5 million obtained per sample. Trizol reagent was used to extract total RNA from PBMCs, with at least 6 micrograms per sample. Naive CD45RAhigh/CD27high T cell percentages were measured by flow cytometry on a PBMC aliquot from every donor. With regard to this clonotype: The specificity of this receptor is unknown. The input lacks base qualities; no much larger clone sits a single base away.

Receptors were amplified or captured by 5' RACE. For sequencing, an Illumina HiSeq 2500 was employed. A second PCR of about 6 to 11 cycles was performed with a sample-barcoded 5' primer and a J-beta primer mix. A template-switch 5' adaptor carrying 12 random nucleotides introduced a unique molecular identifier onto each TCR beta cDNA molecule. Each sample yielded at least 2.5 million CDR3-containing paired-end reads. All of the RNA was converted into first-strand cDNA using the Mint cDNA synthesis kit, with a TRBC-specific oligonucleotide serving as the primer. Following uracil-DNA glycosylase treatment, all cDNA underwent a first 18-cycle PCR with the universal primers M1SS and BC2_uni_R. The study's own analysis went as follows. Normalization of each sample was performed by random selection of 1 million high-quality reads, each carrying a distinct molecular identifier. Instead of being binned into consensus sequences, reads that shared molecular identifiers were thrown out. MiTCR, set to a Q25 quality threshold and the strictest error-elimination algorithm, was used for CDR3 identification, clonotype clustering and error correction. A nonparametric unseen species model using Euler transformation provided a lower-bound estimate of total TCR beta diversity. TCRdb applied fastp at Q25 and MiXCR to the public reads, then kept only in-frame beta chains. Identical CDR3 protein sequences are pooled into one entry, listed with their most common genes and DNA. TCRdb's processing, not the authors', yielded these V and J calls. The sample yields roughly 730,000 distinct CDR3 sequences; more than 55% were counted once. The ten top clones hold 25% to 30% of the sample.

The clonotype originates from a man aged 40-55 years in good health. The sequence links TRBV7-9 to TRBJ2-7; the D region possibly corresponds to TRBD2 (6 bases align). Sequenced input: blood. Here the CDR3 is given as CASNPIGTPRDSYEQYF. The DNA is TGTGCCAGCAACCCGATCGGGACTCCCCGAGACTCCTACGAGCAGTACTTC.